This TCR beta chain was observed in a study of T cells in Graves' hyperthyroidism and ophthalmopathy. About the study: Once the initial diagnosis was made, peripheral blood was obtained before any treatment.

RNA transcripts served as the template for amplifying TCR beta CDR3 regions. In the first-round RT-PCR of the TCR CDR3, the HTBI primer set was used. TCRdb recomputed calls from the multiplex PCR reads with MiXCR, one row per CDR3 protein. In the table there are fewer than 650,000 distinct CDR3 sequences, approximately 15% of which are singletons. This clonotype was seen more than once but under ten times. Graves' hyperthyroidism was deemed stable absent ophthalmopathy progression within 18 months. Aged 18 to 65, the patients had hyperthyroidism that was newly diagnosed and had lasted under 2 months. Uncontrolled infection, other autoimmune disease, pregnancy or lactation led to exclusion. In germline, CDR1 is MNHEY, CDR2 SMNVEV (reference sequence). The V segment lost 5 bases and the J segment 7 bases; nucleotides outside the gene matches: 6. This CDR3 region has 14 residues.

This chain connects TRBV27 to TRBJ1-2; 11 bases line up with TRBD1. Specimen: blood. The TCR originated in a woman between 35 and 50 years old with Graves' hyperthyroidism. This chain's CDR3 is CASSPGQGALGYTF. In DNA form, the CDR3 reads TGTGCCAGCAGTCCCGGACAGGGGGCGCTTGGCTACACCTTC.